This is a list of T cell receptor beta chains from one sample in a study of cytomegalovirus exposure and HLA in healthy donors. Using immunoSEQ multiplex PCR, the repertoire was profiled, and TCRdb retains in-frame clones only, with some absent. The repertoire holds about 33,000 clones, around 53% seen once, with about 6.1% in the top ten. Sequenced sample: PBMCs. Source of these receptors: a woman aged 40 to 55 in good health and CMV-seropositive. The CDR3 runs from the conserved cysteine through the conserved F or W. The D gene is left open where the match is weak. The listing skips clone size in some rows; elsewhere it reads once, few, many or a size class.

NA	TRBV19	TRBJ2-2	TRBD2	CASRGPTSVTGELFF	TGTGCCAGTAGAGGCCCGACTAGCGTCACCGGGGAGCTGTTTTTT
NA	TRBV4-2	TRBJ1-2	TRBD1	CASSQDWTGNYGYTF	TGTGCCAGCAGCCAAGATTGGACAGGGAACTATGGCTACACCTTC
NA	TRBV25-1	TRBJ2-1	NA	CASSESAGKHYNEQFF	TGTGCCAGCAGTGAATCGGCAGGGAAGCATTACAATGAGCAGTTCTTC
NA	TRBV10-1	TRBJ1-3	NA	CASSETSGNTIYF	TGCGCCAGCAGTGAGACATCTGGAAACACCATATATTTT
NA	TRBV9	TRBJ1-6	TRBD1	CASSAGQGLSSPLHF	TGTGCCAGCAGCGCGGGACAGGGGTTGAGTTCACCCCTCCACTTT
NA	TRBV5-1	TRBJ2-2	TRBD1	CASTGTANTGELFF	TGCGCCAGCACCGGGACAGCCAACACCGGGGAGCTGTTTTTT
once	TRBV4-2	TRBJ2-1	TRBD2	CTSSQAGGRYNEQFF	TGTACCAGCAGCCAAGCGGGGGGGAGGTACAATGAGCAGTTCTTC
NA	TRBV30	TRBJ2-7	TRBD2	CAWGLAGGGPNEQYF	TGTGCCTGGGGACTAGCGGGGGGGGGCCCCAACGAGCAGTACTTC
NA	TRBV29-1	TRBJ2-3	NA	CSAGQGSTDTQYF	TGCAGCGCTGGGCAGGGAAGCACAGATACGCAGTATTTT
NA	TRBV5-4	TRBJ2-3	NA	CASSSPQGSTDTQYF	TGTGCCAGCAGCTCCCCACAGGGAAGCACAGATACGCAGTATTTT
NA	TRBV7-8	TRBJ2-7	TRBD2	CASSLRWGEGYEQYF	TGTGCCAGCAGCTTACGATGGGGGGAGGGATACGAGCAGTACTTC
few	TRBV29-1	TRBJ2-7	TRBD2	CSVLGLAGVYEQYF	TGCAGCGTCCTAGGACTAGCGGGGGTCTACGAGCAGTACTTC
NA	TRBV5-6	TRBJ1-2	TRBD1	CASSPGTGTGYTF	TGTGCCAGCAGCCCCGGGACAGGGACCGGCTACACCTTC
NA	TRBV5-6	TRBJ1-5	TRBD1	CASSSIRGSQPQHF	TGTGCCAGCAGCTCTATCAGGGGGAGTCAGCCCCAGCATTTT
NA	TRBV5-1	TRBJ1-2	TRBD1	CASSDPGGSGYGYTF	TGCGCCAGCAGCGACCCAGGGGGCTCTGGCTATGGCTACACCTTC
NA	TRBV28	TRBJ2-5	TRBD2	CASSLPLAGQETQYF	TGTGCCAGCAGTCTTCCACTAGCGGGGCAAGAGACCCAGTACTTC
NA	TRBV4-3	TRBJ2-3	NA	CASSQVLFAGNTDTQYF	TGCGCCAGCAGCCAAGTACTTTTCGCGGGAAACACAGATACGCAGTATTTT
NA	TRBV7-7	TRBJ2-7	NA	CASRPENYEQYF	TGTGCTAGCAGACCGGAGAACTACGAGCAGTACTTC
NA	TRBV10-1	TRBJ2-5	NA	CASSESYGSQETQYF	TGCGCCAGCAGTGAGTCTTACGGGTCGCAAGAGACCCAGTACTTC
few	TRBV30	TRBJ2-3	TRBD2	CAWSRFLAGGDTQYF	TGTGCCTGGAGCAGATTCCTAGCGGGTGGAGATACGCAGTATTTT
NA	TRBV5-1	TRBJ2-7	TRBD1	CASSRTGGRYEQYF	TGCGCCAGCAGCCGAACAGGGGGCAGGTACGAGCAGTACTTC
few	TRBV5-1	TRBJ2-6	NA	CASSLDISGANVLTF	TGCGCCAGCAGCTTAGACATTTCTGGGGCCAACGTCCTGACTTTC
NA	TRBV7-9	TRBJ1-1	TRBD1	CASSLGTGVYTEAFF	TGTGCCAGCAGCTTAGGCACAGGGGTATACACTGAAGCTTTCTTT
NA	TRBV25-1	TRBJ2-1	NA	CASSETGDNEQFF	TGTGCCAGCAGTGAAACCGGGGACAATGAGCAGTTCTTC
once	TRBV18	TRBJ2-1	NA	CASSLLVRDNEQFF	TGTGCCAGCTCACTCCTTGTTCGCGACAATGAGCAGTTCTTC
NA	TRBV7-9	TRBJ1-1	TRBD1	CASRTGQANTEAFF	TGTGCCAGCAGGACGGGACAGGCGAACACTGAAGCTTTCTTT
NA	TRBV9	TRBJ2-6	NA	CASGENSGANVLTF	TGTGCCAGCGGAGAAAACTCTGGGGCCAACGTCCTGACTTTC
NA	TRBV2	TRBJ2-3	TRBD2	CASSVESGGSSTDTQYF	TGTGCCAGCAGTGTGGAGAGCGGGGGGTCTAGCACAGATACGCAGTATTTT
NA	TRBV13	TRBJ1-2	TRBD1	CASSPDRGPHTF	TGTGCCAGCAGCCCGGACAGGGGGCCGCACACCTTC
once	TRBV29-1	TRBJ1-3	NA	CSVDLGGGGNTIYF	TGCAGCGTTGATTTAGGGGGGGGCGGAAACACCATATATTTT
few	TRBV4-1	TRBJ1-4	NA	CASSHAGEKLFF	TGCGCCAGCAGCCACGCCGGGGAAAAACTGTTTTTT
few	TRBV30	TRBJ1-2	NA	CAWSRQGKNGYTF	TGTGCCTGGAGTCGGCAGGGGAAGAATGGCTACACCTTC
NA	TRBV30	TRBJ1-4	TRBD1	CAWSEGTAQKLFF	TGTGCCTGGAGTGAGGGGACAGCCCAAAAACTGTTTTTT
few	TRBV4-3	TRBJ2-3	TRBD2	CASSQEGATSGGLTDTQYF	TGCGCCAGCAGCCAAGAAGGAGCGACTAGCGGGGGGCTCACAGATACGCAGTATTTT
NA	TRBV9	TRBJ2-2	TRBD1	CASSDPGQGAAGELFF	TGTGCCAGCAGCGATCCGGGACAGGGGGCGGCCGGGGAGCTGTTTTTT
NA	TRBV7-9	TRBJ1-5	TRBD1	CASSLNRGEAQPQHF	TGTGCCAGCAGCTTAAACAGGGGGGAGGCTCAGCCCCAGCATTTT
few	TRBV5-6	TRBJ2-1	TRBD1	CATINSGGPGEQFF	TGTGCCACCATAAATTCAGGGGGCCCGGGTGAGCAGTTCTTC
NA	TRBV18	TRBJ2-5	TRBD2	CASSPGLARGETQYF	TGTGCCAGCTCACCCGGACTAGCGCGGGGAGAGACCCAGTACTTC
NA	TRBV2	TRBJ2-3	NA	CASSIGRGTQYF	TGTGCCAGCAGCATAGGTCGAGGTACGCAGTATTTT
NA	TRBV7-9	TRBJ2-7	NA	CASSLWGARGLTYEQYF	TGTGCCAGCAGCTTATGGGGTGCCAGGGGCCTAACCTACGAGCAGTACTTC
NA	TRBV19	TRBJ2-5	TRBD2	CASRRAGGVGETQYF	TGTGCCAGTAGGAGAGCGGGGGGAGTCGGTGAGACCCAGTACTTC
NA	TRBV10-3	TRBJ1-5	NA	CAISGAGHSREPQHF	TGTGCCATCAGTGGGGCCGGACACAGCCGGGAGCCCCAGCATTTT
NA	TRBV6-1	TRBJ2-3	NA	CGVSEALGGTDTQYF	TGTGGGGTCAGTGAAGCGCTAGGGGGAACAGATACGCAGTATTTT
few	TRBV30	TRBJ1-4	NA	CAWRGRAGTNEKLFF	TGTGCCTGGAGGGGGAGGGCGGGAACTAATGAAAAACTGTTTTTT
NA	TRBV11-2	TRBJ1-2	TRBD1	CASSLQTGAGGYTF	TGTGCCAGCAGCTTACAAACAGGGGCGGGGGGCTACACCTTC
NA	TRBV30	TRBJ2-1	TRBD2	CAWVLFGGGYNEQFF	TGTGCCTGGGTGTTGTTTGGCGGGGGGTACAATGAGCAGTTCTTC
NA	TRBV5-4	TRBJ1-2	TRBD1	CASSSDDRAFGYTF	TGTGCCAGCAGCTCTGACGACAGGGCTTTCGGCTACACCTTC
NA	TRBV7-6	TRBJ2-1	TRBD2	CASSWVAGNNEQFF	TGTGCCAGCAGCTGGGTAGCGGGAAACAATGAGCAGTTCTTC
NA	TRBV7-9	TRBJ1-5	NA	CTSSLDTGNNQPQHF	TGTACCAGCAGCTTAGACACAGGGAACAATCAGCCCCAGCATTTT
NA	TRBV2	TRBJ1-5	TRBD1	CASSQQGYSDQPQHF	TGTGCCAGCAGTCAACAGGGGTATTCGGATCAGCCCCAGCATTTT
NA	TRBV2	TRBJ2-5	TRBD2	CASRGLAGGSQETQYF	TGTGCCAGCAGAGGACTAGCGGGGGGCTCCCAAGAGACCCAGTACTTC
NA	TRBV11-2	TRBJ2-3	TRBD2	CASSLGTSGGAVDTQYF	TGTGCCAGCAGCCTAGGGACTAGCGGGGGGGCAGTAGATACGCAGTATTTT
NA	TRBV7-8	TRBJ2-7	TRBD1	CASSADRAEQYF	TGTGCCAGCAGCGCCGACAGGGCCGAGCAGTACTTC